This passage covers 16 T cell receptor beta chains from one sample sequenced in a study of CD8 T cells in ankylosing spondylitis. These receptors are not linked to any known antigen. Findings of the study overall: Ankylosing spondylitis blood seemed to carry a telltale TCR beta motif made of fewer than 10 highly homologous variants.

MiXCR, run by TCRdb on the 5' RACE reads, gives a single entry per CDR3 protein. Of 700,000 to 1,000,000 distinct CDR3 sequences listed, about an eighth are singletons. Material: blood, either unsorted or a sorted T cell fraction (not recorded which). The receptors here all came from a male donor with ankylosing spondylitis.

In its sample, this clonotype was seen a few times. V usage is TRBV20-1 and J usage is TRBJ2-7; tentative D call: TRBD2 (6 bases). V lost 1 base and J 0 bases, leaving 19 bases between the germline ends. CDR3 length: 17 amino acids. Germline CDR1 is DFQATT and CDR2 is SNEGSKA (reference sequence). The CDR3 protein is CSARVLGGVAHSYEQYF. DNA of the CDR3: TGCAGTGCTAGAGTGCTTGGAGGGGTAGCGCACTCCTACGAGCAGTACTTC.

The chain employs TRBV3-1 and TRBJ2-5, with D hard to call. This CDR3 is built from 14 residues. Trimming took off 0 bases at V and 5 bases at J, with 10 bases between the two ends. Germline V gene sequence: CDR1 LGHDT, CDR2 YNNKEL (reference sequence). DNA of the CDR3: TGTGCCAGCAGCCAAGATCCGCGAAGTGAGACCCAGTACTTC. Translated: CASSQDPRSETQYF.

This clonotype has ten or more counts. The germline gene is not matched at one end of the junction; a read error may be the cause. The CDR3, as DNA: TGTGCTAGCAGCTTAAGCGGGGGGGACACCACAGATACGCAGTATTTT. Protein sequence: CASSLSGGDTTDTQYF. The rearrangement joins TRBV7-7 to TRBJ2-3, with 10 bases fitting TRBD2. CDR3 length: 16 residues. In germline, CDR1 is SSHAT, CDR2 FNYEAQ (reference sequence).

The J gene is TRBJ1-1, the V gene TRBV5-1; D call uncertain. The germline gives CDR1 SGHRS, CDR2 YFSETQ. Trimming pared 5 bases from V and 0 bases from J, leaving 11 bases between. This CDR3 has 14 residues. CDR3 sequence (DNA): TGCGCCAGCAGAATGGACGGAATGAACACTGAAGCTTTCTTT. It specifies CASRMDGMNTEAFF.

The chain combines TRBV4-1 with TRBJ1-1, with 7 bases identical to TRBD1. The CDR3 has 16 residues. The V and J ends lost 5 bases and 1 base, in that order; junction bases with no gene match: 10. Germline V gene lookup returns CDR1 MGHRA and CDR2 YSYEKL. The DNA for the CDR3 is TGCGCCAGCAGCAGGGGCTCCGGGACAGAGAACACTGAAGCTTTCTTT. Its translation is CASSRGSGTENTEAFF.

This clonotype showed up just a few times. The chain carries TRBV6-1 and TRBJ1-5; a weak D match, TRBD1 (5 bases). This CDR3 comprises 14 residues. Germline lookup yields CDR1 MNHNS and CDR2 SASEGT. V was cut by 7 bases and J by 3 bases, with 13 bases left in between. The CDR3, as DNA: TGTGCCAGCAAGTCCAGACAGTTCAATCAGCCCCAGCATTTT. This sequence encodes CASKSRQFNQPQHF.

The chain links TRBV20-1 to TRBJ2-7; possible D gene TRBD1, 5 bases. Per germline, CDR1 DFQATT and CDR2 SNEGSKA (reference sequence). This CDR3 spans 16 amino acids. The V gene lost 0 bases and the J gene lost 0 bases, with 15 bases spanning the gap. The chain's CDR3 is CSARDQGQTSSYEQYF. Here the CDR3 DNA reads TGCAGTGCTAGAGATCAGGGCCAGACAAGCTCCTACGAGCAGTACTTC.

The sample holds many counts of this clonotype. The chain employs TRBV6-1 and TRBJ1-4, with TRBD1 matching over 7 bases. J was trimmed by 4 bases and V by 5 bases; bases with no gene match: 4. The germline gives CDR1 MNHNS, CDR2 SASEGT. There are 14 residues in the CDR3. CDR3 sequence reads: CASSRDSYNEKLFF. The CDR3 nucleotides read TGTGCCAGCAGTCGGGACAGTTATAATGAAAAACTGTTTTTT.

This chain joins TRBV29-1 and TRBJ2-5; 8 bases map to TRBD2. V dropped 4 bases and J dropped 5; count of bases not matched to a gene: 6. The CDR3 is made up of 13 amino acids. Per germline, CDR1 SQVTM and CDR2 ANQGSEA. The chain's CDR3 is CSVALRGGETQYF. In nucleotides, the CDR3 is TGCAGCGTTGCCCTTCGGGGGGGGGAGACCCAGTACTTC. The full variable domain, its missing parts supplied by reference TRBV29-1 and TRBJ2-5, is SAVISQKPSRDICQRGTSLTIQCQVDSQVTMMFWYRQQPGQSLTLIATANQGSEATYESGFVIDKFPISRPNLTFSTLTVSNMSPEDSSIYLCSVALRGGETQYFGPGTRLLVL.

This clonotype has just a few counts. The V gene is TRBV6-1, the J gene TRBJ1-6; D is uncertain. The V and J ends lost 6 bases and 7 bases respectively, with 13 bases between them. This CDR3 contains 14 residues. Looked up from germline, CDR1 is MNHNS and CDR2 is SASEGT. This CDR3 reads CASRRVRGNSPLHF. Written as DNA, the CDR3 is TGTGCCAGCAGGAGGGTTCGGGGAAATTCACCCCTCCACTTT.

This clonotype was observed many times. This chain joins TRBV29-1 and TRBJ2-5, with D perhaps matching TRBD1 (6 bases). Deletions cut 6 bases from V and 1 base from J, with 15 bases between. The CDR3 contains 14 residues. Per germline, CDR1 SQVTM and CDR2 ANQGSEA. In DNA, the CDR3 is TGCAGCGTGGGGGTGGCAGGGGTCCAAGAGACCCAGTACTTC. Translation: CSVGVAGVQETQYF.

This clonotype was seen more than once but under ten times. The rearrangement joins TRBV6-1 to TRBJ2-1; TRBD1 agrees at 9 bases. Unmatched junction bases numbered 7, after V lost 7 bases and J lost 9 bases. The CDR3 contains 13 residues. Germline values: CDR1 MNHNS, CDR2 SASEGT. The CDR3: CASTSQGAGEQFF. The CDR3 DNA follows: TGTGCCAGCACCTCACAGGGGGCAGGTGAGCAGTTCTTC.

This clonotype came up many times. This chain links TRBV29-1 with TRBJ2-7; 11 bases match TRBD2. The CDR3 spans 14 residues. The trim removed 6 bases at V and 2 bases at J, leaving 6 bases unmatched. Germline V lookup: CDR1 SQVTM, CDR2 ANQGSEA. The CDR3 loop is CSVRTSGRTYEQYF. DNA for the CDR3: TGCAGCGTCAGGACTAGCGGGCGAACCTACGAGCAGTACTTC.

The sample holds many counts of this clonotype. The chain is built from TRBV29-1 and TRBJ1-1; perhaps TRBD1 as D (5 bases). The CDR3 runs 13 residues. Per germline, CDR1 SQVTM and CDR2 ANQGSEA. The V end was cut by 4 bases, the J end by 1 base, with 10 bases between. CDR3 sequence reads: CSVVPQANTEAFF. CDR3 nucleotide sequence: TGCAGCGTTGTACCACAGGCGAACACTGAAGCTTTCTTT.

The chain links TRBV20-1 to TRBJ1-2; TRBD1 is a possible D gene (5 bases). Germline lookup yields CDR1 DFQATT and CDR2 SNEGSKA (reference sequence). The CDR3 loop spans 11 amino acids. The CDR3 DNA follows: TGCAGGTGCAGGGTTGGCTATGGCTACACCTTC. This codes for CRCRVGYGYTF.

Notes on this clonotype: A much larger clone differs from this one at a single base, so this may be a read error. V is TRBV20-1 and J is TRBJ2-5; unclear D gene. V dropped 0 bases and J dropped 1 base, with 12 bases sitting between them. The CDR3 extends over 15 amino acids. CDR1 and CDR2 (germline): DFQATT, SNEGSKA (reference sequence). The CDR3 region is CSAREMLRRQETQYF. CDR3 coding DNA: TGCAGTGCTAGAGAGATGTTAAGACGCCAAGAGACCCAGTACTTC.